This TCR beta chain derives from a study of blood T cell repertoires in COVID-19 (dated by TCRdb to the early 2020s). Describing the broader study: Samples from collaborators originated in the United States, Italy and Spain and spanned both the acute and convalescent phases of COVID-19. The material from the prospective study consisted of cDNA or gDNA derived from T cells, B-cell-depleted T cells, or PBMCs. Subjects who had been exposed to COVID-19, were actively infected with it, or had recovered from it provided the deeply sampled blood TCRbeta repertoires that made up the dataset. A freely available public database, intended as a resource for researchers studying the immune response to SARS-CoV-2, is where the repertoires were released. Samples were obtained from the ongoing ImmuneRACE study (first 160 participants) and from 1,200 or so subjects provided by 6 global collaborators. Nearly every sample came with metadata listing a de-identified subject ID, COVID-19 status, age in years and sex. Where HLA class I and class II types were available, the types were taken from metadata supplied by the sample provider, not from assay-based typing. Here is what the overall study found, with its caveats: The amount of clinical and demographic metadata varied by source and participant and was provided uncurated.

TCRbeta CDR3 regions were amplified from genomic DNA using the immunoSEQ Assay, a bias-controlled multiplex PCR. The authors' pipeline ran thus. Nucleated cell counts per sample were estimated from amplification of reference gene primers within the assay. Sequence reads were collapsed and filtered to measure the absolute abundance of every unique TCRbeta CDR3 rearrangement. For each sample, productive Simpson clonality was calculated as the square root of Simpson's diversity index across productive rearrangements. TCRdb's version of the immuneACCESS table is confined to in-frame rearrangements and falls short of the full clone set. An unresolved V gene accounts for under half of the shortfall where checked; the remainder is of unknown origin. V and J calls and clone size are those listed in that table; D and trimming were worked out from the DNA. Across this sample there are fewer than 250,000 clones, with approximately 91% seen only once. The ten largest clonotypes hold roughly 0.79% of the sample.

In Seattle, one collaborating source enrolled patients while the infection was active and tracked those patients longitudinally over the course of disease. Whole blood was collected in K2EDTA tubes by collaborating institutions according to the institutions' own protocols. Collaborator samples were shipped for TCRbeta analysis as frozen whole blood, isolated PBMCs, or DNA extracted from either sample type. This clone was counted a single time. Its antigen remains unidentified. No base-level quality is on record; no much larger clone is a single base apart. The sample comprised peripheral blood. The TCR sequence derives from a man aged 25-45 years with COVID-19, enrolled during active disease.

This receptor has the CDR3 CASKRQGANTEAFF. The DNA sequence is TGTGCCAGCAAGAGACAGGGGGCGAACACTGAAGCTTTCTTT. Here the chain combines TRBV2 and TRBJ1-1; 10 bases in the middle match TRBD1. The CDR3 contains 14 residues, cysteine and phenylalanine counted. This entry keeps only the CDR3 DNA: 42 bases, framed from base 1. Via the germline V gene, CDR1 is SNHLY and CDR2 FYNNEI. V is pruned by 7 bases and J by 1 base, leaving 3 bases of the junction without a gene match.